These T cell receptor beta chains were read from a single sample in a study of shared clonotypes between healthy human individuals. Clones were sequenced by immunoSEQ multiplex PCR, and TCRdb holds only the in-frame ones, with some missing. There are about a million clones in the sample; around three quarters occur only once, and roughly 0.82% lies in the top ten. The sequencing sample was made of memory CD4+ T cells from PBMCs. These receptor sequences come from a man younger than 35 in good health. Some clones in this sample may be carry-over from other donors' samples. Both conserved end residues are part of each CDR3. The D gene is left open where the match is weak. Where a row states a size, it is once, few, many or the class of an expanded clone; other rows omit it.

DNA: TGTGCCACGCGGAGGTCCTCCACATTTGAAGCTTTCTTT
CDR3: CATRRSSTFEAFF
size: -
J: TRBJ1-1
length: 13
V: TRBV19
D: -

DNA: TGCGCCCGGGGGGTAGCGGGACAGGGGAAGGAGACCCAGTACTTC
CDR3: CARGVAGQGKETQYF
size: -
J: TRBJ2-5
length: 15
V: TRBV10-1
D: TRBD1

DNA: TGTGCCAGCAGTGGGGGACTAGCGAGCTCCTACAATGAGCAGTTCTTC
CDR3: CASSGGLASSYNEQFF
size: -
J: TRBJ2-1
length: 16
V: TRBV6-1
D: TRBD2

DNA: TGTGCCAGCAGCTTAGACAGGGGCGGGCAGTTCTTC
CDR3: CASSLDRGGQFF
size: -
J: TRBJ2-1
length: 12
V: TRBV7-8
D: TRBD1

DNA: TGTGCCAGCCGGGCCGGGACAGGGATATCTGGGGCCAACGTCCTGACTTTC
CDR3: CASRAGTGISGANVLTF
size: -
J: TRBJ2-6
length: 17
V: TRBV25-1
D: TRBD1

DNA: TGTGCCAGCAGCCGAATGGAGGGTTCACCCCTCCACTTT
CDR3: CASSRMEGSPLHF
size: -
J: TRBJ1-6
length: 13
V: TRBV11-1
D: -

DNA: TGCGCCAGCAGCTTGGCCTGGGGCCGCACAGATACGCAGTATTTT
CDR3: CASSLAWGRTDTQYF
size: -
J: TRBJ2-3
length: 15
V: TRBV5-1
D: -

DNA: TGCGCCAGCAGCCAAGACCGAACCTGGGCACCCCTCCACTTT
CDR3: CASSQDRTWAPLHF
size: -
J: TRBJ1-6
length: 14
V: TRBV4-1
D: -

DNA: TGCGCCAGCAGCCCCGGGACTAGCGGGAGTAAGCAGTACTTC
CDR3: CASSPGTSGSKQYF
size: -
J: TRBJ2-5
length: 14
V: TRBV5-1
D: TRBD2

DNA: TGTGCCAGCAGCCCCAGGGGTAGCGGGAGGCCTCTCTCCTACGAGCAGTACTTC
CDR3: CASSPRGSGRPLSYEQYF
size: -
J: TRBJ2-7
length: 18
V: TRBV7-2
D: TRBD2

DNA: TGTGCCAGCAGCCAAGGACAGGGGGATGAAAAACTGTTTTTT
CDR3: CASSQGQGDEKLFF
size: -
J: TRBJ1-4
length: 14
V: TRBV4-2
D: TRBD1

DNA: TGCGCCAGCAGTGACAGGGACAATGAGCAGTTCTTC
CDR3: CASSDRDNEQFF
size: -
J: TRBJ2-1
length: 12
V: TRBV10-1
D: -

DNA: TGTGCCAGCAGCTTAGTTTTTAATGAGCAGTTCTTC
CDR3: CASSLVFNEQFF
size: many
J: TRBJ2-1
length: 12
V: TRBV7-2
D: -

DNA: TGTGCCAGCAGTGCAGGGATGAACACTGAAGCTTTCTTT
CDR3: CASSAGMNTEAFF
size: few
J: TRBJ1-1
length: 13
V: TRBV6-1
D: -

DNA: TGTGCCAGCAGTGAAGCGTTCAGGGCAGGGGCCGCGAACACCGGGGAGCTGTTTTTT
CDR3: CASSEAFRAGAANTGELFF
size: -
J: TRBJ2-2
length: 19
V: TRBV6-1
D: -

DNA: TGCGCCAGCAGCTTGGGTGTAGCGGGAGGGGGAGTACAAGAGACCCAGTACTTC
CDR3: CASSLGVAGGGVQETQYF
size: -
J: TRBJ2-5
length: 18
V: TRBV5-1
D: TRBD2

DNA: TGTGCCAGCAGGGACGGCAATCAGCCCCAGCATTTT
CDR3: CASRDGNQPQHF
size: -
J: TRBJ1-5
length: 12
V: TRBV11-2
D: -

DNA: TGTGCCAGCAGTTTATCCTTTTCTAGCGGGAGCACAGATACGCAGTATTTT
CDR3: CASSLSFSSGSTDTQYF
size: -
J: TRBJ2-3
length: 17
V: TRBV28
D: TRBD2

DNA: TGTGCCAGCAGCCCAAATACGGGGGGCGAAGACAGGTACTTC
CDR3: CASSPNTGGEDRYF
size: -
J: TRBJ2-7
length: 14
V: TRBV6-1
D: -

DNA: TGTGCCAGTAAACCCGGGACAGCGGGGGGGACCCAGTACTTC
CDR3: CASKPGTAGGTQYF
size: -
J: TRBJ2-5
length: 14
V: TRBV19
D: TRBD2

DNA: TGTGCCACCAGCACCGAGACAGGGACCTCCTACGAGCAGTACTTC
CDR3: CATSTETGTSYEQYF
size: -
J: TRBJ2-7
length: 15
V: TRBV15
D: TRBD1

DNA: TGTGCCAGCAGCGTAGGAAAGCAACCGAATCAGCCCCAGCATTTT
CDR3: CASSVGKQPNQPQHF
size: -
J: TRBJ1-5
length: 15
V: TRBV9
D: -

DNA: TGTGCCAGCAGCTTGGGGCGACACCGGGCGGATGAGCAGTTCTTC
CDR3: CASSLGRHRADEQFF
size: -
J: TRBJ2-1
length: 15
V: TRBV5-4
D: -

DNA: TGTGCCAGCAACATCTATCCCCAATCGGGCTACACCTTC
CDR3: CASNIYPQSGYTF
size: -
J: TRBJ1-2
length: 13
V: TRBV28
D: -

DNA: TGTGCCAGCAGGCTGGCTGACAGCTCCTACGAGCAGTACTTC
CDR3: CASRLADSSYEQYF
size: -
J: TRBJ2-7
length: 14
V: TRBV6-1
D: -

DNA: TGCAGCGTTGATAAGGACTACCAAGAGACCCAGTACTTC
CDR3: CSVDKDYQETQYF
size: many
J: TRBJ2-5
length: 13
V: TRBV29-1
D: -

DNA: TGTGCCAGCAGATTCGCAGGGGTACGCACCGGGGAGCTGTTTTTT
CDR3: CASRFAGVRTGELFF
size: -
J: TRBJ2-2
length: 15
V: TRBV7-9
D: -

DNA: TGTGCCAGCAGCTCGACAGGGCGCGCAATTCAGTACTTC
CDR3: CASSSTGRAIQYF
size: -
J: TRBJ2-4
length: 13
V: TRBV7-2
D: TRBD1

DNA: TGCGCCAGCAGCTCAACGGGAATCCAAGAGACCCAGTACTTC
CDR3: CASSSTGIQETQYF
size: -
J: TRBJ2-5
length: 14
V: TRBV5-1
D: -

DNA: TGTGCCAGCAGTTACGGGGAAGGGGGGCCCATATATTTT
CDR3: CASSYGEGGPIYF
size: -
J: TRBJ1-3
length: 13
V: TRBV6-6
D: -

DNA: TGTGCCAGCAGCTCGACTAGCGGGTCACAAGAGACCCAGTACTTC
CDR3: CASSSTSGSQETQYF
size: -
J: TRBJ2-5
length: 15
V: TRBV7-9
D: TRBD2

DNA: TGCAGCGTTGCCCCCGGGACGGGGCCCCACGAGCAGTACTTC
CDR3: CSVAPGTGPHEQYF
size: -
J: TRBJ2-7
length: 14
V: TRBV29-1
D: -

DNA: TGTGCCAGCTCACCACCCTTGTGGGAGGGGTCCTACAATGAGCAGTTCTTC
CDR3: CASSPPLWEGSYNEQFF
size: -
J: TRBJ2-1
length: 17
V: TRBV18
D: TRBD2

DNA: TGTGCCAGTAACCCCCAGCGGCTTAGCTCTGGGGCCAACGTCCTGACTTTC
CDR3: CASNPQRLSSGANVLTF
size: few
J: TRBJ2-6
length: 17
V: TRBV19
D: -

DNA: TGTGCCAGCAGTTCAGACAGGGTTGGCACCGGGGAGCTGTTTTTT
CDR3: CASSSDRVGTGELFF
size: once
J: TRBJ2-2
length: 15
V: TRBV27
D: TRBD1

DNA: TGCGCCAGCAGCTTGGGGAGCGGGAGTGTCTACGAGCAGTACTTC
CDR3: CASSLGSGSVYEQYF
size: -
J: TRBJ2-7
length: 15
V: TRBV5-1
D: TRBD2

DNA: TGTGCCAGCAGCTTGCAAAGGGACGGAAAGCAGTACTTC
CDR3: CASSLQRDGKQYF
size: -
J: TRBJ2-7
length: 13
V: TRBV7-8
D: -

DNA: TGTGCCAGCAGTGAAGTGCTGGGTAGCGGGAGGTTAAGCACAGATACGCAGTATTTT
CDR3: CASSEVLGSGRLSTDTQYF
size: -
J: TRBJ2-3
length: 19
V: TRBV6-1
D: TRBD2

DNA: TGTGCCAGCAGCTCCTCCGGGACTAACTACGAGCAGTACTTC
CDR3: CASSSSGTNYEQYF
size: -
J: TRBJ2-7
length: 14
V: TRBV7-9
D: TRBD2

DNA: TGTGCCATCAGTTACCCCCTCGGGACTAGCGGGCCCACAGATACGCAGTATTTT
CDR3: CAISYPLGTSGPTDTQYF
size: -
J: TRBJ2-3
length: 18
V: TRBV10-3
D: TRBD2

DNA: TGTGCCAGCAGTGAAGGAGGGACAGTCTACGAGCAGTACTTC
CDR3: CASSEGGTVYEQYF
size: few
J: TRBJ2-7
length: 14
V: TRBV6-1
D: TRBD1

DNA: TGTGCCAGCAGCTTAAATTCGATACAGAACACCGGGGAGCTGTTTTTT
CDR3: CASSLNSIQNTGELFF
size: -
J: TRBJ2-2
length: 16
V: TRBV7-3
D: -